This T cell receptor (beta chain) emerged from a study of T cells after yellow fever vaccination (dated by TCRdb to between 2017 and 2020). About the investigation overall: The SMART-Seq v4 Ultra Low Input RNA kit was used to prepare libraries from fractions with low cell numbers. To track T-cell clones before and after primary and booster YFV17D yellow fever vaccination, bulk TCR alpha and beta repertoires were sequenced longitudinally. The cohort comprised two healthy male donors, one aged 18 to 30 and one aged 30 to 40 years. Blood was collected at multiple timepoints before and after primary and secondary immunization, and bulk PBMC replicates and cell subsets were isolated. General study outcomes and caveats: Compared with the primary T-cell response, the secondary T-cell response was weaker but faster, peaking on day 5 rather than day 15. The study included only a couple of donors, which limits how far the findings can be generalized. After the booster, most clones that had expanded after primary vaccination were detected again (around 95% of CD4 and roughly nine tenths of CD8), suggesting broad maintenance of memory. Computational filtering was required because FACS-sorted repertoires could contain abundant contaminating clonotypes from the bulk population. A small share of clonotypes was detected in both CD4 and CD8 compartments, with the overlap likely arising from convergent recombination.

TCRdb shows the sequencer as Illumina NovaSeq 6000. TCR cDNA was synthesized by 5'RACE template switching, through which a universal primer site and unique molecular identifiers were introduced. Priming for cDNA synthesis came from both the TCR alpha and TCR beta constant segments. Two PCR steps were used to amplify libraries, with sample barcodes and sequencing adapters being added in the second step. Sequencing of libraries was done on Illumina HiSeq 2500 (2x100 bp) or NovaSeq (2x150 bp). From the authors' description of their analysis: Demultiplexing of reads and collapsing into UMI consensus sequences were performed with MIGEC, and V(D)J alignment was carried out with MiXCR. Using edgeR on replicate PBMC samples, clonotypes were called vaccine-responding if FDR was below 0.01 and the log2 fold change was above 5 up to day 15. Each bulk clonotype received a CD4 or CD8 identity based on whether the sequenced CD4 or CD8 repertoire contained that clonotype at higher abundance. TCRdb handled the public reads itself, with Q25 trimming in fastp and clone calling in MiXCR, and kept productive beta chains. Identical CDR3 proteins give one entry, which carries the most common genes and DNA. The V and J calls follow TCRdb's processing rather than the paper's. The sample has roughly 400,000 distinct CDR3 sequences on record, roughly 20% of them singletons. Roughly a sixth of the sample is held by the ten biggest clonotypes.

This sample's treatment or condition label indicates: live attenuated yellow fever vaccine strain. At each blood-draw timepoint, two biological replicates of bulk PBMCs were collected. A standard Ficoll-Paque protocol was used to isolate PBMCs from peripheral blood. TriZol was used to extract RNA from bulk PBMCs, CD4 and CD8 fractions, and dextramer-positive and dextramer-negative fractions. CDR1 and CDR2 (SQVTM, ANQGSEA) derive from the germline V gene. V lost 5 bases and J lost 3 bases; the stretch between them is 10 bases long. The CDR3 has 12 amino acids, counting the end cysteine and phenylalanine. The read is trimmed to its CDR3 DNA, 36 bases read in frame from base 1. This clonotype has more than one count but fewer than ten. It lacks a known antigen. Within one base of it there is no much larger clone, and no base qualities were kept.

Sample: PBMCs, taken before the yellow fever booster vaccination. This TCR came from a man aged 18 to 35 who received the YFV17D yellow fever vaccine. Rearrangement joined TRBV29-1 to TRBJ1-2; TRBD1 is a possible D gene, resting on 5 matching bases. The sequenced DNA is TGCAGCGTTTTGTTAGGGGACTATGGCTACACCTTC. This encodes CSVLLGDYGYTF.